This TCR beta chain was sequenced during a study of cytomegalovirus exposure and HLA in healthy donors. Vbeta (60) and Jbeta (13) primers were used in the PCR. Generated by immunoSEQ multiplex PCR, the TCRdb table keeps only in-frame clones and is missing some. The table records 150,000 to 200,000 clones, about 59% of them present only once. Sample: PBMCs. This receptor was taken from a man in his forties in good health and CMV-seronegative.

The CDR3 DNA is TGTGCCAGCAGTGAAGGGGCATCCCCAGATACGCAGTATTTT. Protein: CASSEGASPDTQYF. The genes are TRBV6-4 and TRBJ2-3, with D tentatively TRBD1 (5 bases). Germline V gene sequence: CDR1 MRHNA, CDR2 SNTAGT. This CDR3 has 14 residues. Deletions cut 3 bases from V and 4 bases from J, with 11 bases between.